The 31 T cell receptor beta chains listed next were all sequenced from one sample in a study of regulatory T cells in long-lasting Graves disease. Stated time point: newly diagnosed GD, antithyroid drugs for less than 3 months. With RNA extracted from PBMCs as input, the TCR library was made. With iRepertoire HTBI primers and Arm-PCR of CDR3 regions, TCR beta libraries were built. MiXCR, applied by TCRdb to the multiplex PCR reads, yields one record per CDR3 protein. The repertoire consists of roughly 220,000 distinct CDR3 sequences, with roughly 18% occurring once and the leading ten covering around 20%. Sequenced here: peripheral blood mononuclear cells (PBMCs), sampled at new diagnosis, from a patient treated with antithyroid drugs. These receptors were obtained from a female donor with Graves disease.

This clonotype occurred many times. The rearrangement joins TRBV20-1 to TRBJ2-5; 9 nucleotides match TRBD1. The germline CDR1 and CDR2 sequences are DFQATT and SNEGSKA (reference sequence). Trimming at V came to 5 bases and at J to 6 bases, leaving 10 bases not matched to a gene. The CDR3 runs to 14 residues. The CDR3 is CSASTGTGLKTQYF. The DNA for the CDR3 is TGCAGTGCTTCCACCGGGACAGGGCTAAAGACCCAGTACTTC.

This chain connects TRBV20-1 to TRBJ2-3; D is possibly TRBD2 (5 bases). The germline V and J ends were trimmed by 3 bases and 2 bases, with 12 bases remaining between them. The V gene's germline CDR1 is DFQATT and CDR2 SNEGSKA (reference sequence). CDR3 length: 14 residues. CDR3 bases: TGCAGTGCTAGTCAATTAGCGTTCACAGATACGCAGTATTTT. This encodes CSASQLAFTDTQYF.

V and J are TRBV28 and TRBJ2-3, with 8 bases aligning to TRBD2. V gave up 8 bases and J gave up 0 bases; unmatched junction bases: 13. The germline V gene encodes CDR1 MDHEN and CDR2 SYDVKM. There are 17 residues in the CDR3. CDR3 DNA: TGTGCCAGCGAGGCCTTAGCGGGGTTTACTAGCACAGATACGCAGTATTTT. As protein: CASEALAGFTSTDTQYF. Looking up the rest from reference TRBV28 and TRBJ2-3 gives the full variable domain: DVKVTQSSRYLVKRTGEKVFLECVQDMDHENMFWYRQDPGLGLRLIYFSYDVKMKEKGDIPEGYSVSREKKERFSLILESASTNQTSMYLCASEALAGFTSTDTQYFGPGTRLTVL.

This clonotype appeared many times. This chain links TRBV5-1 with TRBJ1-5; the match to TRBD1 covers 8 bases. After removal of 0 bases from V and 6 bases from J, the junction contained 17 bases not matched to a gene. CDR1 SGHRS and CDR2 YFSETQ come from the germline V gene. The CDR3 sequence is 19 residues long. The CDR3 DNA follows: TGCGCCAGCAGCTTGGTTGGTCGGGTAGGCAGGGGGCTGAGTCAGCCCCAGCATTTT. Encoded protein: CASSLVGRVGRGLSQPQHF.

The sample holds many counts of this clonotype. This sequence joins TRBV27 and TRBJ1-1, with D possibly matching TRBD1 (6 bases). Trimming stripped 1 base from V and 4 bases from J, with 10 bases between. Looked up from germline, CDR1 is MNHEY and CDR2 is SMNVEV (reference sequence). This CDR3 has 14 residues. The DNA for the CDR3 is TGTGCCAGCAGTTTATTTGAGGGGGTCACTGAAGCTTTCTTT. Protein product: CASSLFEGVTEAFF.

This clonotype has more than one count but fewer than ten. The rearrangement uses TRBV7-9 and TRBJ1-5; D is unclear. The CDR3 totals 14 residues. The V end was cut by 0 bases, the J end by 3 bases, with 6 bases between. Germline V gene sequence: CDR1 SEHNR, CDR2 FQNEAQ (reference sequence). CDR3 region: CASSLATSNQPQHF. The CDR3, as DNA: TGTGCCAGCAGCTTAGCAACTTCCAATCAGCCCCAGCATTTT.

There are many counts of this clonotype. This chain joins TRBV29-1 and TRBJ2-1, with 7 positions matching TRBD2. The V and J ends lost 7 bases and 7 bases, in that order; junction bases with no gene match: 13. The CDR3 contains 14 residues. The germline gives CDR1 SQVTM, CDR2 ANQGSEA. CDR3 in amino acids: CSALEREGLNEQFF. CDR3 DNA: TGCAGCGCCCTCGAGCGGGAAGGACTAAATGAGCAGTTCTTC.

This clonotype came up many times. The chain employs TRBV19 and TRBJ1-5; D ambiguous. Germline lookup yields CDR1 LNHDA and CDR2 SQIVND (reference sequence). The length of the CDR3 is 15 residues. With 5 bases removed from V and 0 bases from J, the gap between germline ends came to 11 bases. CDR3 sequence reads: CASSPGRNSNQPQHF. In nucleotides, the CDR3 is TGTGCCAGTAGTCCTGGACGGAATAGCAATCAGCCCCAGCATTTT.

This clonotype was detected many times. The chain carries TRBV28 and TRBJ1-4, with 7 positions matching TRBD1. The CDR3 spans 15 residues. Germline V lookup: CDR1 MDHEN, CDR2 SYDVKM. V shed 5 bases and J 4 bases; nucleotides not matched to a gene: 7. The CDR3 coding sequence is TGTGCCAGCAGTGAGTCTTACAGGGGTAATGAAAAACTGTTTTTT. Translating gives CASSESYRGNEKLFF. Filled out from reference TRBV28 and TRBJ1-4, the complete variable domain reads DVKVTQSSRYLVKRTGEKVFLECVQDMDHENMFWYRQDPGLGLRLIYFSYDVKMKEKGDIPEGYSVSREKKERFSLILESASTNQTSMYLCASSESYRGNEKLFFGSGTQLSVL.

This clonotype was seen ten or more times. V gene TRBV24-1 combines with J gene TRBJ2-5; the match to TRBD2 covers 13 bases. Germline lookup yields CDR1 KGHDR and CDR2 SFDVKD. The ends lost 4 bases at V and 3 bases at J; junction bases unmatched: 7. The CDR3 totals 17 residues. The CDR3 DNA reads as TGTGCCACCAGTGACCCGGGACTAGCGGGATTGGAAGAGACCCAGTACTTC. Residues: CATSDPGLAGLEETQYF.

This clonotype was counted many times. V is TRBV24-1 and J is TRBJ2-1, with 7 bases fitting TRBD1. CDR3 length: 14 amino acids. Germline V gene data show CDR1 as KGHDR and CDR2 as SFDVKD. V gave up 2 bases and J gave up 5 bases; unmatched junction bases: 2. CDR3 in DNA: TGTGCCACCAGTGATTACGGGACAGACAATGAGCAGTTCTTC. Translation: CATSDYGTDNEQFF.

This clonotype was recorded many times. The CDR3: CASSLQGTDTEAFF. CDR3 DNA: TGTGCCAGCAGTTTACAGGGGACGGACACTGAAGCTTTCTTT. V usage is TRBV12-3 or TRBV12-4 and J usage is TRBJ1-1; possible D gene TRBD1, 6 bases. V was trimmed by 2 bases and J by 3 bases, leaving 10 bases between them. CDR3 size: 14 residues.

This clonotype was picked up many times. The chain carries TRBV6-2 or TRBV6-3 and TRBJ2-7; 12 nucleotides line up with TRBD2. The CDR3 totals 15 residues. V shed 5 bases and J 2 bases; nucleotides not matched to a gene: 4. Germline V lookup: CDR1 MNHEY, CDR2 SVGEGT. CDR3 in amino acids: CASSRTSGDTYEQYF. CDR3 bases: TGTGCCAGCAGTCGGACTAGCGGGGATACCTACGAGCAGTACTTC.

In its sample, this clonotype was seen many times. This sequence joins TRBV19 and TRBJ2-1; 8 bases fit TRBD2. The CDR3 spans 15 residues. With 4 bases clipped from V and 7 bases from J, the junction kept 9 bases outside the gene matches. The germline CDR1 and CDR2 sequences are LNHDA and SQIVND (reference sequence). CDR3 loop: CASSTRGLVLNEQFF. In DNA form, the CDR3 reads TGTGCCAGTAGTACCAGGGGACTAGTTTTAAATGAGCAGTTCTTC.

Many counts were recorded for this clonotype. The chain is built from TRBV20-1 and TRBJ2-7; D perhaps matches TRBD1 (6 bases). CDR1 DFQATT and CDR2 SNEGSKA come from the germline V gene (reference sequence). Trimming stripped 0 bases from V and 0 bases from J, with 9 bases between. The CDR3 contains 14 residues. CDR3 region: CSARDLQGSYEQYF. The CDR3 bases are TGCAGTGCTAGAGATCTACAGGGCTCCTACGAGCAGTACTTC.

This clonotype was seen many times. The V call is TRBV20-1, the J call TRBJ1-1; D may be TRBD1 (5 bases). Germline CDR1 and CDR2: DFQATT and SNEGSKA (reference sequence). V gave up 1 base and J gave up 6 bases, with 18 bases separating them. This CDR3 spans 15 amino acids. The CDR3 loop is CSARGGGSGFSEAFF. CDR3 bases: TGCAGTGCTAGAGGCGGGGGTAGCGGCTTCTCTGAAGCTTTCTTT.

This clonotype showed up many times. This chain connects TRBV19 to TRBJ1-1; the match to TRBD1 covers 7 bases. The ends lost 5 bases at V and 1 base at J; junction bases unmatched: 4. This CDR3 has 14 residues. CDR1 and CDR2 from the germline V gene are LNHDA and SQIVND (reference sequence). The CDR3 is CASSWGQTNTEAFF. The CDR3 DNA reads TGTGCCAGTAGTTGGGGACAGACGAACACTGAAGCTTTCTTT.

Remarks on this clonotype: This likely reflects a read error, since a far larger clone is one base away. The gene calls are TRBV27 and TRBJ2-3; 13 bases fit TRBD2. This CDR3 is 15 amino acids long. The germline CDR1 and CDR2 sequences are MNHEY and SMNVEV (reference sequence). J was trimmed by 5 bases and V by 6 bases; bases with no gene match: 5. CDR3 bases: TGTGCCAGCAGGGGACTAGCGGGATATGAAGATACGCAGTATTTT. Protein product: CASRGLAGYEDTQYF.

The rearrangement uses TRBV2 and TRBJ1-4; D ambiguous. V lost 3 bases, J lost 0 bases, and 8 bases lay in between. Germline loops: CDR1 SNHLY, CDR2 FYNNEI. There are 15 residues in the CDR3. The chain's CDR3 is CASSDQATTNEKLFF. In nucleotides, the CDR3 is TGTGCCAGCAGTGATCAGGCTACAACTAATGAAAAACTGTTTTTT.

The V call is TRBV6-2 or TRBV6-3, the J call TRBJ2-7; D perhaps matches TRBD2 (6 bases). The germline V gene encodes CDR1 MNHEY and CDR2 SVGEGT. Between the trimmed V and J ends, which lost 6 bases and 4 bases, there was a span of 16 bases. This CDR3 comprises 14 residues. For the CDR3, the DNA is TGTGCCAGCAGGCACCCCGGGGCGGGATACGAGCAGTACTTC. Its protein is CASRHPGAGYEQYF.

The genes are TRBV7-2 and TRBJ1-4, with D unclear. Germline V gene sequence: CDR1 SGHTA, CDR2 FQGNSA. V lost 1 base and J lost 8, with 14 bases in between. The CDR3 runs to 15 residues. DNA of the CDR3: TGTGCCAGCAGCTTAGGCAGCCTCGGTGGGGAAAAACTGTTTTTT. This codes for CASSLGSLGGEKLFF.

This clonotype occurred many times. The chain joins TRBV5-5 to TRBJ1-2; 7 bases line up with TRBD1. J lost 4 bases, V lost 3 bases, and 3 bases had no gene match. CDR1 is SGHKS and CDR2 is YYEKEE in the germline V gene (reference sequence). There are 13 residues in the CDR3. The CDR3 DNA follows: TGTGCCAGCAGCTCCGGACAGGCCTATGGCTACACCTTC. Protein sequence: CASSSGQAYGYTF.

This clonotype was seen repeatedly, ten times or more. The J gene is TRBJ2-7, the V gene TRBV20-1, with D possibly being TRBD2 (5 bases). The CDR3 extends over 14 amino acids. Trimming shortened V by 4 bases and J by 2 bases, and 15 bases separated the two germline ends. CDR1 and CDR2 from the germline V gene are DFQATT and SNEGSKA (reference sequence). The CDR3 here is CSATQSGNPYEQYF. In nucleotides, the CDR3 is TGCAGTGCTACCCAAAGCGGTAATCCCTACGAGCAGTACTTC.

This chain connects TRBV7-8 to TRBJ2-1; 10 bases are a match to TRBD2. Looked up from germline, CDR1 is SGHVS and CDR2 is FQNEAQ. The length of the CDR3 is 16 residues. V was clipped by 5 bases and J by 6 bases; unmatched bases: 10. The DNA of the CDR3 is TGTGCCAGCAGCCCCGACCGAGCGGGGGGGAGCAATGAGCAGTTCTTC. It specifies CASSPDRAGGSNEQFF.

In its sample, this clonotype was seen many times. This chain links TRBV3-1 with TRBJ2-1; D remains ambiguous. Germline V gives CDR1 LGHDT, CDR2 YNNKEL (reference sequence). This CDR3 has 11 amino acids. Trimming shortened V by 2 bases and J by 9 bases, and 5 bases separated the two germline ends. CDR3 coding DNA: TGTGCCAGCAGCCAATTCAGTGAGCAGTTCTTC. Protein sequence: CASSQFSEQFF.

CDR3 loop: CASSPQEGYEQYV. Here the CDR3 DNA reads TGTGCCAGCTCACCCCAAGAGGGCTACGAGCAGTACGTC. The chain carries TRBV18 and TRBJ2-7; a weak D match, TRBD2 (5 bases). Germline V lookup: CDR1 KGHSH, CDR2 LQKENI. This CDR3 spans 13 amino acids. Trimming took 3 bases from V and 3 from J, leaving 9 bases between them.

In its sample, this clonotype was seen many times. This chain links TRBV5-1 with TRBJ2-1, with TRBD2 identical over 7 bases. The V and J ends lost 7 bases and 5 bases, in that order; junction bases with no gene match: 9. Germline CDR1 and CDR2: SGHRS and YFSETQ. This CDR3 has 14 amino acids. The CDR3 DNA reads as TGCGCCAGCGGGAGGGGAGAATGGGACAATGAGCAGTTCTTC. As protein: CASGRGEWDNEQFF.

With respect to this clonotype: A far larger clone is one base from this, pointing to a likely read error. The genes are TRBV11-1 and TRBJ1-4; 11 bases fit TRBD1. Germline V CDR1 and CDR2: SGHAT, FQDESV (reference sequence). This CDR3 is 12 amino acids long. The CDR3 loop reads CASSTRTGGRVF. Here the CDR3 DNA reads TGTGCCAGCAGCACCCGGACAGGGGGCCGAGTTTTT.

This clonotype was seen ten or more times. This sequence joins TRBV2 and TRBJ2-7; D is undetermined. CDR1 is SNHLY, CDR2 FYNNEI, per germline. This CDR3 region has 15 residues. The ends were cut back, 2 bases at V and 2 bases at J, with 13 bases in the middle. In DNA form, the CDR3 reads TGTGCCAGCAGTGAAAGGTCAGAGGCTACCTACGAGCAGTACTTC. Its protein product is CASSERSEATYEQYF.

At least ten counts were recorded for this clonotype. The CDR3 loop is CASRRGGSSNEKLFF. The CDR3, as DNA: TGTGCCAGTAGACGGGGGGGCAGCTCTAATGAAAAACTGTTTTTT. The rearrangement uses TRBV19 and TRBJ1-4; D perhaps matches TRBD1 (6 bases). Trimming removed 6 bases at V and 3 bases at J, with 14 bases between. Germline V gives CDR1 LNHDA, CDR2 SQIVND (reference sequence). This CDR3 is built from 15 residues.

This clonotype has at least ten counts. The V call is TRBV7-2, the J call TRBJ2-3; 7 bases match TRBD2. The CDR3 runs 16 residues. Germline-derived CDR1 and CDR2 are SGHTA and FQGNSA. Trimming took 1 base from V and 3 from J; bases not matched to a gene: 7. The CDR3 DNA reads as TGTGCCAGCAGCTTAGTGGGGGGGAGTATTACAGATACGCAGTATTTT. This gives the protein CASSLVGGSITDTQYF.